The entry below describes one T cell receptor beta chain. This sample is drawn from a study of T-cell reconstitution after alpha-beta-depleted transplantation in children. The CDR3 has 16 amino acids. Germline V lookup: CDR1 KGHSH, CDR2 LQKENI. V shed 4 bases, J shed 5 bases, and the junction held 13 bases outside the gene matches. Researchers prepared the TCRbeta library using unique molecular identifiers, the study reports. TCRdb called the PCR reads again in MiXCR, with one record for every CDR3 protein. Among 45,000 to 55,000 distinct CDR3 sequences listed, under 6% were seen once. This chain links TRBV18 with TRBJ2-5; TRBD1 matches 7 bases. The sequence was collected from a female patient aged 2-9 years who had a stem cell transplant for aplastic anemia, so the T cells may come from the graft donor. Material: PBMCs, mostly from graft donor cells, obtained 60 days after TCRalphabeta/CD19-depleted stem cell transplant. The CDR3 nucleotides are TGTGCCAGCTCACACGGACAGGCCCTCGGTGGGGAGACCCAGTACTTC. The encoded protein is CASSHGQALGGETQYF.